This TCR beta chain was identified in a study of patients and donors after allogeneic stem cell transplantation. The germline gives CDR1 SNHLY, CDR2 FYNNEI. The CDR3 has 14 amino acids. V was pared by 4 bases and J by 2 bases, with 11 bases between. One entry per CDR3 protein results from TCRdb running MiXCR on the RT-PCR reads. The sample lists some 230,000 distinct CDR3 sequences, around an eighth seen once, with 11% in the top ten. The V and J genes are TRBV2 and TRBJ2-5; D possibly uses TRBD1 or TRBD2 (5 bases each). The clonotype comes from a human donor who was either an allogeneic HSCT recipient or a stem cell or donor lymphocyte infusion donor (not recorded which). It is not recorded whose cells these are; they may come from a transplant donor. The sample comprised blood, either unsorted or a sorted T cell fraction (not recorded which). The CDR3: CASSVGWGQETQYF. The CDR3 DNA is TGTGCCAGCAGTGTTGGGTGGGGGCAAGAGACCCAGTACTTC.